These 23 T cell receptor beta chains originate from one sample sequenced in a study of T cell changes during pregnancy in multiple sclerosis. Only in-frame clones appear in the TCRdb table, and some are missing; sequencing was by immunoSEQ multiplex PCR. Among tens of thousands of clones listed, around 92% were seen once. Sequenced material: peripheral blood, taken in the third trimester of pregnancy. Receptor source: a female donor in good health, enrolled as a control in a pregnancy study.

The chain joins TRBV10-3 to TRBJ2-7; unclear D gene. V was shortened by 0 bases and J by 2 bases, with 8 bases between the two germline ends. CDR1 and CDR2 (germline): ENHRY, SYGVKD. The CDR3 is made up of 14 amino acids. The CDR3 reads CAISESRSPYEQYF. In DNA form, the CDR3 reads TGTGCCATCAGTGAGTCGAGGTCCCCCTACGAGCAGTACTTC.

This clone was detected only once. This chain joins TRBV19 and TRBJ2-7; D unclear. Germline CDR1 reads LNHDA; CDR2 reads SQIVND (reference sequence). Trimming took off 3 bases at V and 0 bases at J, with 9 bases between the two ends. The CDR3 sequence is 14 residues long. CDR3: CASSITSPSYEQYF. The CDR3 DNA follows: TGTGCCAGTAGTATTACCAGTCCCTCCTACGAGCAGTACTTC.

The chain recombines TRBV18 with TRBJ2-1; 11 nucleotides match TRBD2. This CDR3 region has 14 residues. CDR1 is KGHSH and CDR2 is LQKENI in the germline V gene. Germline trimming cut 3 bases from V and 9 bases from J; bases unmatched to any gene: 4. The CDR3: CASSPVTSGVEQFF. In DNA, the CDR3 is TGTGCCAGCTCACCTGTGACTAGCGGGGTTGAGCAGTTCTTC.

This CDR3 reads CASSILFQRDFQPQHF. CDR3 sequence (DNA): TGTGCCAGTAGTATATTATTCCAGCGGGATTTCCAGCCCCAGCATTTT. The chain is built from TRBV19 and TRBJ1-5; no definite D call. The CDR3 has 16 amino acids. Germline values: CDR1 LNHDA, CDR2 SQIVND (reference sequence). Trimming removed 2 bases at V and 7 bases at J, with 18 bases between.

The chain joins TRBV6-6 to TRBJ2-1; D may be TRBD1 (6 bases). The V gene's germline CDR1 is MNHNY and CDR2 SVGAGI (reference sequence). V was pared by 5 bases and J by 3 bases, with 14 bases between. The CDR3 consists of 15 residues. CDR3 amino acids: CASSNTDRNYNEQFF. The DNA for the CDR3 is TGTGCCAGCAGTAATACGGACAGAAACTACAATGAGCAGTTCTTC.

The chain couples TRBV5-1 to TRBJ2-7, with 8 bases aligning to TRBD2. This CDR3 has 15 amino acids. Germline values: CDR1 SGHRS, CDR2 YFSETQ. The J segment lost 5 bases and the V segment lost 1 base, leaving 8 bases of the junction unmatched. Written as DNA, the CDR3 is TGCGCCAGCAGCTTGAGCCGGGGGGGAGTCCACGAGCAGTACTTC. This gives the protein CASSLSRGGVHEQYF.

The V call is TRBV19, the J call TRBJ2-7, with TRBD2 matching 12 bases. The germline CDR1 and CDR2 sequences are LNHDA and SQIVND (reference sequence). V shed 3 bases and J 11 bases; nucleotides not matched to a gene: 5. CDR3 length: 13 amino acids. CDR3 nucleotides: TGTGCCAGTAGTATTGCTAGCGGGAGGGTGGAGTACTTC. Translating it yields CASSIASGRVEYF.

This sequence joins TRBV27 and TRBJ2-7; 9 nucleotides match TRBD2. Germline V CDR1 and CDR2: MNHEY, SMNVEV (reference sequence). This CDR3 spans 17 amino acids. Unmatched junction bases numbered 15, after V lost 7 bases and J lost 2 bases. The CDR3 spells CASIGPNLAGETYEQYF. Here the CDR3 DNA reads TGTGCCAGCATCGGCCCCAATTTAGCGGGAGAGACCTACGAGCAGTACTTC.

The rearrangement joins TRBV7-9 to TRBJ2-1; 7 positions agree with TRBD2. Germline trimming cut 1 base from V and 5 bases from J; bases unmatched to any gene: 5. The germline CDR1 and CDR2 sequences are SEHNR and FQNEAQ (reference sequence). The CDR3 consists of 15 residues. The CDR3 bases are TGTGCCAGCAGCTTAGTCCAGGGAGGGCACAATGAGCAGTTCTTC. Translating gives CASSLVQGGHNEQFF.

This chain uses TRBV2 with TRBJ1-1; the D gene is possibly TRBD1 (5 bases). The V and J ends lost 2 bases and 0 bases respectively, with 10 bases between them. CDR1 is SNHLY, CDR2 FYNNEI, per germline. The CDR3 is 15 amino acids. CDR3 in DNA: TGTGCCAGCAGTGAACAGGGTCCAATGAACACTGAAGCTTTCTTT. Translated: CASSEQGPMNTEAFF.

CDR3 loop: CASRDRLNEKLFF. CDR3 nucleotide sequence: TGTGCCAGCAGGGACAGACTTAATGAAAAACTGTTTTTT. The chain recombines TRBV2 with TRBJ1-4; a weak D match, TRBD1 (6 bases). V was cut by 6 bases and J by 4 bases, with 9 bases left in between. CDR1 and CDR2 from the germline V gene are SNHLY and FYNNEI. The CDR3 totals 13 residues.

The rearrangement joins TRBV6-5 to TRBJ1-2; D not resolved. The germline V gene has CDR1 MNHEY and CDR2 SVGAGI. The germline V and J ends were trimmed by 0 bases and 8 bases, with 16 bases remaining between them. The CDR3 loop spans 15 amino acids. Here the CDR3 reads CASSYSRLSALGYTF. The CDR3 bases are TGTGCCAGCAGTTACTCTCGATTGTCAGCGTTGGGCTACACCTTC.

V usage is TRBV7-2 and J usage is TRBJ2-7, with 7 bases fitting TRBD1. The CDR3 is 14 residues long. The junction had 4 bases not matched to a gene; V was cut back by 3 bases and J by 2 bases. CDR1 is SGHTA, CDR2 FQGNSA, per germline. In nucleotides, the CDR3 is TGTGCCAGCAGCTTTGGGACAGACCCCTACGAGCAGTACTTC. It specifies CASSFGTDPYEQYF. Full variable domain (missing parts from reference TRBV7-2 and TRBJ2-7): GAGVSQSPSNKVTEKGKDVELRCDPISGHTALYWYRQSLGQGLEFLIYFQGNSAPDKSGLPSDRFSAERTGGSVSTLTIQRTQQEDSAVYLCASSFGTDPYEQYFGPGTRLTVT.

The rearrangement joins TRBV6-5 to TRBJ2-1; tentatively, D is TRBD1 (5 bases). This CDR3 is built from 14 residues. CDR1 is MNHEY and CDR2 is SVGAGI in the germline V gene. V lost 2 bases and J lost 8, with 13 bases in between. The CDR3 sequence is CASSYSAGWDEQFF. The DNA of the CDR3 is TGTGCCAGCAGTTACAGTGCAGGGTGGGATGAGCAGTTCTTC.

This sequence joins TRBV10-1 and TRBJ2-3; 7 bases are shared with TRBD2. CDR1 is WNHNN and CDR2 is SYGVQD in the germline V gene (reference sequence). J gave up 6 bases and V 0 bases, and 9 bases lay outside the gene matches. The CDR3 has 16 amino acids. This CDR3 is CASSESSTGGEDTQYF. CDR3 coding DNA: TGCGCCAGCAGTGAGTCGTCGACGGGAGGTGAGGATACGCAGTATTTT.

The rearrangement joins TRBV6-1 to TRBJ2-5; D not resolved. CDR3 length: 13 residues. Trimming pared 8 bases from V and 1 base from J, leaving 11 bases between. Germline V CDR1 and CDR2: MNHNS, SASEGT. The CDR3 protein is CASDSRFQETQYF. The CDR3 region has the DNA TGTGCCAGCGATAGTCGGTTCCAAGAGACCCAGTACTTC.

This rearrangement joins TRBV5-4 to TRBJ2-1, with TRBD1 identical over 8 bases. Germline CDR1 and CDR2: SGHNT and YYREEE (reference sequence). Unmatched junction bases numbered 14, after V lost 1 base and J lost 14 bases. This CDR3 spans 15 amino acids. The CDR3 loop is CASSLWRAGGFGKFF. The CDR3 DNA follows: TGTGCCAGCAGCTTGTGGAGGGCAGGGGGCTTCGGGAAGTTCTTC. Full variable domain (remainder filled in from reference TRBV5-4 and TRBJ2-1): ETGVTQSPTHLIKTRGQQVTLRCSSQSGHNTVSWYQQALGQGPQFIFQYYREEENGRGNFPPRFSGLQFPNYSSELNVNALELDDSALYLCASSLWRAGGFGKFFGPGTRLTVL.

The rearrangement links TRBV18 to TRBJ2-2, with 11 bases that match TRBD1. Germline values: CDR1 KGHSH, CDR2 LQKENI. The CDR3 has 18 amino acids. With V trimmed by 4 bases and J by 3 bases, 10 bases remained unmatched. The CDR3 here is CASSRSWTGGKDTGELFF. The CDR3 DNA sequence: TGTGCCAGCTCACGGAGTTGGACAGGGGGCAAGGACACCGGGGAGCTGTTTTTT.

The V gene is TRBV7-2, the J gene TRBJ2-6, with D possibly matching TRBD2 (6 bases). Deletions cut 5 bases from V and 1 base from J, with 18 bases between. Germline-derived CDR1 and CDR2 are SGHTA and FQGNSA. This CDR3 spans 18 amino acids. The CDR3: CASSEWGGGKSGANVLTF. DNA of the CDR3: TGTGCCAGCAGCGAGTGGGGTGGGGGGAAATCTGGGGCCAACGTCCTGACTTTC.

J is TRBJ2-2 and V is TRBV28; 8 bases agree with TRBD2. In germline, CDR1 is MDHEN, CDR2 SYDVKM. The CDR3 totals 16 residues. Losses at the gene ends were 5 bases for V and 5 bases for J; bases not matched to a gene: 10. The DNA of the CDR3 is TGTGCCAGCAGTCTGCCGGGACTAGGGAGGACCGGGGAGCTGTTTTTT. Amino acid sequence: CASSLPGLGRTGELFF.

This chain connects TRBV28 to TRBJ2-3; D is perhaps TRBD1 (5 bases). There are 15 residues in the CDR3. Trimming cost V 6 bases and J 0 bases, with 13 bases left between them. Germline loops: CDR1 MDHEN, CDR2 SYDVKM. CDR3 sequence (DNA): TGTGCCAGCAGCAGAGGACAATCTAGCACAGATACGCAGTATTTT. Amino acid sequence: CASSRGQSSTDTQYF.

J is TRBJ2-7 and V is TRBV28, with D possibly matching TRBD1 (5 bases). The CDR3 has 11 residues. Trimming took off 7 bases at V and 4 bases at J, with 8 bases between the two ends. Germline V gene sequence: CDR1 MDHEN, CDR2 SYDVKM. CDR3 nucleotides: TGTGCCAGCACCCAGGGATACGAGCAGTACTTC. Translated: CASTQGYEQYF.

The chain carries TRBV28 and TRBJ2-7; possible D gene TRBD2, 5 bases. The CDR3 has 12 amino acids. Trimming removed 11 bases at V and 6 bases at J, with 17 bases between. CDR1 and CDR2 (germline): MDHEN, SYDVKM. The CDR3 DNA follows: TGTGCCTGTTCGGGATCTAAGGCCGAGCAGTACTTC. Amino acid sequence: CACSGSKAEQYF.